These 24 T cell receptor beta chains were sequenced from one sample in a study of shared clonotypes between healthy human individuals. It was CD45RO-negative cells, positively selected for CCR7, that made up naive CD8 cells, with terminally differentiated effector memory CD45RA+ cells excluded. The table came from immunoSEQ multiplex PCR; TCRdb's copy has only in-frame clones and leaves some out. The data show 560,000 or so clones, with 96% seen just once and 0.095% to 0.13% held by the top ten. Material: naive CD8+ T cells sorted from blood. Source of these receptors: a woman aged 25 to 45 in good health.

A remark on this clone: The sample holds other DNA sequences that translate to the same CDR3. The genes are TRBV27 and TRBJ2-7, with 12 bases lining up with TRBD1. CDR1 and CDR2 from the germline V gene are MNHEY and SMNVEV (reference sequence). The length of the CDR3 is 15 residues. V lost 7 bases to trimming and J lost 4 bases; unmatched junction nucleotides: 8. The DNA of the CDR3 is TGTGCCAGCACCCCTGGGACAGGGGGCAGGTACGAGCAGTACTTC. Translation: CASTPGTGGRYEQYF.

This clone was recorded only once. The chain employs TRBV11-2 and TRBJ2-1, with 7 bases matching TRBD2. V gave up 1 base and J gave up 12 bases; unmatched junction bases: 15. CDR1 is SGHAT, CDR2 FQNNGV, per germline. There are 16 residues in the CDR3. The CDR3 protein is CASSLAPTLLAHGQFF. The CDR3 DNA follows: TGTGCCAGCAGCTTAGCCCCTACCCTACTAGCGCATGGGCAGTTCTTC.

The V gene is TRBV29-1, the J gene TRBJ2-1; TRBD2 aligns across 10 bases. Germline loops: CDR1 SQVTM, CDR2 ANQGSEA. The junction had 10 bases not matched to a gene; V was cut back by 6 bases and J by 2 bases. The CDR3 has 16 residues. This CDR3 reads CSVETGTSEPYNEQFF. CDR3 coding DNA: TGCAGCGTGGAAACCGGGACTAGCGAGCCCTACAATGAGCAGTTCTTC.

This clone was detected a few times. The chain carries TRBV13 and TRBJ2-3, with no clear D. CDR1 and CDR2 (germline): PRHDT, FYEKMQ (reference sequence). With 2 bases removed from V and 0 bases from J, the gap between germline ends came to 3 bases. CDR3 length: 13 residues. The CDR3 region is CASSLTSTDTQYF. The CDR3 nucleotides are TGTGCCAGCAGCTTAACTAGCACAGATACGCAGTATTTT.

The rearrangement links TRBV6-1 to TRBJ2-6; no definite D call. CDR3 length: 14 residues. Per germline, CDR1 MNHNS and CDR2 SASEGT. Trimming left V 7 bases short and J 0 bases short, with 7 bases between. The DNA of the CDR3 is TGTGCCAGCATCGAGTACTCTGGGGCCAACGTCCTGACTTTC. It yields the protein CASIEYSGANVLTF.

This chain connects TRBV29-1 to TRBJ2-7; 8 bases are shared with TRBD2. The germline CDR1 and CDR2 sequences are SQVTM and ANQGSEA. The CDR3 has 14 residues. Trimming removed 3 bases from V and 0 bases from J; junction bases left unmatched: 4. DNA for the CDR3: TGCAGCGTTGATGATAGCGGGACCTCCTACGAGCAGTACTTC. It encodes CSVDDSGTSYEQYF.

CDR3 loop: CSVGGISYNEQFF. CDR3 coding DNA: TGCAGCGTGGGGGGGATCTCCTACAATGAGCAGTTCTTC. The J gene is TRBJ2-1, the V gene TRBV29-1; 7 bases align to TRBD2. With 6 bases clipped from V and 0 bases from J, the junction kept 2 bases outside the gene matches. CDR3 length: 13 residues. Germline loops: CDR1 SQVTM, CDR2 ANQGSEA.

J is TRBJ1-1 and V is TRBV5-4; 8 bases are shared with TRBD1. The CDR3 extends over 15 amino acids. J lost 3 bases, V lost 0 bases, and 4 bases had no gene match. The germline gives CDR1 SGHNT, CDR2 YYREEE (reference sequence). The CDR3 region is CASSLAGGTYTEAFF. As DNA, the CDR3 is TGTGCCAGCAGCTTGGCAGGGGGCACATACACTGAAGCTTTCTTT.

This sequence joins TRBV5-4 and TRBJ2-7; D is ambiguous. The CDR3 contains 14 residues. The germline V gene has CDR1 SGHNT and CDR2 YYREEE (reference sequence). Trimming removed 0 bases from V and 2 bases from J, with 9 bases in between. The CDR3 protein is CASSLGSNPYEQYF. CDR3 coding DNA: TGTGCCAGCAGCTTGGGGAGTAACCCCTACGAGCAGTACTTC. Full variable domain (missing parts from reference TRBV5-4 and TRBJ2-7): ETGVTQSPTHLIKTRGQQVTLRCSSQSGHNTVSWYQQALGQGPQFIFQYYREEENGRGNFPPRFSGLQFPNYSSELNVNALELDDSALYLCASSLGSNPYEQYFGPGTRLTVT.

This chain uses TRBV7-9 with TRBJ2-3; TRBD2 aligns across 7 bases. The CDR3 is 17 amino acids. The germline gives CDR1 SEHNR, CDR2 FQNEAQ (reference sequence). V shed 5 bases and J 2 bases; nucleotides not matched to a gene: 13. The CDR3 reads CASSPPASGGDTDTQYF. CDR3 DNA sequence: TGTGCCAGCAGCCCCCCCGCTAGCGGAGGTGACACAGATACGCAGTATTTT.

This clone appeared a single time. V usage is TRBV9 and J usage is TRBJ1-1; TRBD1 is a possible D gene (6 bases). The length of the CDR3 is 13 residues. The V gene's germline CDR1 is SGDLS and CDR2 YYNGEE. V was cut by 4 bases and J by 4 bases, with 11 bases left in between. This CDR3 is CASSPIGGTEAFF. The CDR3 bases are TGTGCCAGCAGCCCTATAGGGGGCACTGAAGCTTTCTTT.

The chain employs TRBV5-4 and TRBJ2-1; no definite D call. Looked up from germline, CDR1 is SGHNT and CDR2 is YYREEE (reference sequence). This CDR3 has 11 amino acids. Between the trimmed V and J ends, which lost 6 bases and 5 bases, there was a span of 6 bases. CDR3 protein: CASTSNNEQFF. CDR3 nucleotide sequence: TGTGCCAGCACCAGTAACAATGAGCAGTTCTTC. The variable domain in full, completed from reference TRBV5-4 and TRBJ2-1, reads ETGVTQSPTHLIKTRGQQVTLRCSSQSGHNTVSWYQQALGQGPQFIFQYYREEENGRGNFPPRFSGLQFPNYSSELNVNALELDDSALYLCASTSNNEQFFGPGTRLTVL.

This clone was seen only once. V and J are TRBV7-8 and TRBJ1-4, with 9 bases aligning to TRBD1. The CDR3 is 15 residues long. Germline V CDR1 and CDR2: SGHVS, FQNEAQ. J was trimmed by 7 bases and V by 1 base; bases with no gene match: 4. The CDR3 loop reads CASSLDWDRAEKLFF. The CDR3 bases are TGTGCCAGCAGCTTAGATTGGGACAGGGCTGAAAAACTGTTTTTT.

The chain combines TRBV28 with TRBJ2-3; possible D gene TRBD2, 5 bases. The CDR3 spans 14 residues. The germline gives CDR1 MDHEN, CDR2 SYDVKM. V gave up 3 bases and J gave up 4 bases, with 11 bases separating them. The CDR3 spells CASSFSSSADTQYF. The CDR3 nucleotides are TGTGCCAGCAGTTTCTCTAGTAGCGCAGATACGCAGTATTTT.

The chain recombines TRBV25-1 with TRBJ1-1; tentatively, D is TRBD1 (6 bases). The CDR3 length is 15 residues. Trimming removed 1 base from V and 4 bases from J, with 13 bases in between. The germline CDR1 and CDR2 sequences are MGHDK and SYGVNS. The chain's CDR3 is CASSEWRGASTEAFF. The CDR3 DNA reads as TGTGCCAGCAGTGAATGGCGGGGGGCGAGCACTGAAGCTTTCTTT. Full variable domain (outside the CDR3, taken from reference TRBV25-1 and TRBJ1-1): EADIYQTPRYLVIGTGKKITLECSQTMGHDKMYWYQQDPGMELHLIHYSYGVNSTEKGDLSSESTVSRIRTEHFPLTLESARPSHTSQYLCASSEWRGASTEAFFGQGTRLTVV.

The chain employs TRBV7-9 and TRBJ2-7; D not resolved. Germline V gives CDR1 SEHNR, CDR2 FQNEAQ (reference sequence). The length of the CDR3 is 12 residues. Between the trimmed V and J ends, which lost 2 bases and 5 bases, there was a span of 7 bases. The CDR3 coding sequence is TGTGCCAGCAGCTTATTTGGGGACGAGCAGTACTTC. It yields the protein CASSLFGDEQYF.

In its sample, this clone was seen once. The V gene is TRBV2, the J gene TRBJ2-6; a possible D gene is TRBD1 (5 bases). The CDR3 consists of 18 residues. V dropped 0 bases and J dropped 1 base, with 13 bases sitting between them. CDR1 SNHLY and CDR2 FYNNEI come from the germline V gene. CDR3 DNA: TGTGCCAGCAGTGAAGCGCAGGGTCTTCGATCTGGGGCCAACGTCCTGACTTTC. Residues: CASSEAQGLRSGANVLTF. The full variable domain, its missing parts supplied by reference TRBV2 and TRBJ2-6, is EPEVTQTPSHQVTQMGQEVILRCVPISNHLYFYWYRQILGQKVEFLVSFYNNEISEKSEIFDDQFSVERPDGSNFTLKIRSTKLEDSAMYFCASSEAQGLRSGANVLTFGAGSRLTVL.

As to this clone: The identical CDR3 is also encoded by other nucleotide sequences in the sample. The gene calls are TRBV13 and TRBJ1-1; D unclear. The CDR3 contains 13 residues. Between the trimmed V and J ends, which lost 4 bases and 2 bases, there was a span of 8 bases. Germline values: CDR1 PRHDT, CDR2 FYEKMQ (reference sequence). The CDR3: CASSSGINTEAFF. The CDR3 bases are TGTGCCAGCAGCTCTGGGATTAACACTGAAGCTTTCTTT.

The chain recombines TRBV2 with TRBJ1-4, with TRBD1 identical over 9 bases. CDR1 and CDR2 (germline): SNHLY, FYNNEI. Trimming took 7 bases from V and 5 from J; bases not matched to a gene: 11. The CDR3 sequence is 16 residues long. Here the CDR3 reads CASTLPGDRENEKLFF. CDR3 in DNA: TGTGCCAGCACACTCCCCGGGGACAGGGAGAATGAAAAACTGTTTTTT. Supplemented by reference TRBV2 and TRBJ1-4, the full variable domain reads EPEVTQTPSHQVTQMGQEVILRCVPISNHLYFYWYRQILGQKVEFLVSFYNNEISEKSEIFDDQFSVERPDGSNFTLKIRSTKLEDSAMYFCASTLPGDRENEKLFFGSGTQLSVL.

The chain has TRBV28 and TRBJ2-4; 9 bases line up with TRBD2. In germline, CDR1 is MDHEN, CDR2 SYDVKM. After removal of 5 bases from V and 1 base from J, the junction contained 18 bases not matched to a gene. This CDR3 has 20 residues. The DNA of the CDR3 is TGTGCCAGCAGTCTATTAGCGGGAGAAGGGGATGCTGCGGCCAAAAACATTCAGTACTTC. It translates to CASSLLAGEGDAAAKNIQYF. Full variable domain (rest looked up from reference TRBV28 and TRBJ2-4): DVKVTQSSRYLVKRTGEKVFLECVQDMDHENMFWYRQDPGLGLRLIYFSYDVKMKEKGDIPEGYSVSREKKERFSLILESASTNQTSMYLCASSLLAGEGDAAAKNIQYFGAGTRLSVL.

This clone appeared once. The chain is built from TRBV5-1 and TRBJ2-7, with 14 positions matching TRBD2. The CDR3 consists of 18 residues. Germline assignment: CDR1 SGHRS and CDR2 YFSETQ. Trimming cost V 4 bases and J 4 bases; bases outside gene matches: 13. Here the CDR3 reads CASSPGKGLAGGWYEQYF. The CDR3 DNA reads as TGCGCCAGCAGCCCCGGGAAAGGACTAGCGGGAGGCTGGTACGAGCAGTACTTC. The full variable domain, rest sourced from reference TRBV5-1 and TRBJ2-7, is KAGVTQTPRYLIKTRGQQVTLSCSPISGHRSVSWYQQTPGQGLQFLFEYFSETQRNKGNFPGRFSGRQFSNSRSEMNVSTLELGDSALYLCASSPGKGLAGGWYEQYFGPGTRLTVT.

This clone was counted a single time. The V gene is TRBV11-2, the J gene TRBJ2-3; 14 nucleotides match TRBD2. V was clipped by 3 bases and J by 4 bases; unmatched bases: 9. The germline CDR1 and CDR2 sequences are SGHAT and FQNNGV. The CDR3 extends over 18 amino acids. The CDR3 DNA sequence: TGTGCCAGCAGCTTGGGGGCAGCGGGACTAGCGGGAGCAGATACGCAGTATTTT. Encoded protein: CASSLGAAGLAGADTQYF. Using reference TRBV11-2 and TRBJ2-3 for the parts outside the CDR3, the full variable domain is EAGVAQSPRYKIIEKRQSVAFWCNPISGHATLYWYQQILGQGPKLLIQFQNNGVVDDSQLPKDRFSAERLKGVDSTLKIQPAKLEDSAVYLCASSLGAAGLAGADTQYFGPGTRLTVL.

V gene TRBV29-1 combines with J gene TRBJ1-1, with D possibly matching TRBD1 (6 bases). CDR1 is SQVTM and CDR2 is ANQGSEA in the germline V gene. The CDR3 has 11 amino acids. Trimming removed 6 bases at V and 4 bases at J, with 9 bases between. CDR3 sequence: CSVTGSTEAFF. The DNA of the CDR3 is TGCAGCGTCACAGGGAGCACTGAAGCTTTCTTT.

This rearrangement joins TRBV7-8 to TRBJ1-5; D call uncertain. The CDR3 contains 14 residues. V was cut by 1 base and J by 3 bases, with 7 bases left in between. Germline CDR1 and CDR2: SGHVS and FQNEAQ. The CDR3 DNA is TGTGCCAGCAGCTTAGTTACAATCAATCAGCCCCAGCATTTT. It is translated as CASSLVTINQPQHF.